This T cell receptor beta chain comes out of a study of type 1 regulatory T cells (dated by TCRdb to the early 2020s). Looking at the study overall: The study characterized an in vitro protocol that generated a Tr1-enriched, alloantigen-specific CD4 T cell product named T-allo10. T-allo10 was being evaluated clinically in patients with hematological malignancies who were receiving allogeneic hematopoietic stem cell transplantation. Results and caveats for the whole study, not just this receptor: Compared with non-Tr1 cells, Tr1 cells had a narrower TCR repertoire, and the study took this difference to reflect clonal expansion driven by alloantigen.

The germline V gene gives CDR1 as MNHNS and CDR2 as SASEGT. The CDR3 measures 15 amino acids from cysteine to phenylalanine. The kept DNA is CDR3 alone, 45 bases in frame from the first base. On this clonotype itself: What antigen it recognizes has not been identified. One end of the junction does not line up with germline, which may come from a read error.

Sequenced using an Illumina MiSeq. TCRdb passed the public sequencing reads through fastp at Q25 and MiXCR, retaining productive beta sequences. Each CDR3 protein appears once, grouped with its most common genes and DNA. A total of about 60,000 distinct CDR3 sequences appear in this sample, roughly 50% of them only once. Together, the top ten hold more than 2% of the sample. Sequenced sample: cultured non-Tr1 T cells, either the whole culture or a sorted T cell fraction (not recorded which). Explained via the paper, the cell subset or site label denotes: non-Tr1 population from the T-allo10 product. The receptor was isolated from a human donor in good health. The receptor chain draws on TRBV6-1 and TRBJ1-5; 8 central bases correspond to TRBD1. CDR3 reads: CASSPMDRANQSQHF. DNA sequence: TGTGCCAGCAGTCCCATGGACAGGGCCAATCAGTCCCAGCATTTT.